This passage covers 15 T cell receptor beta chains from one sample sequenced in a study of T cells after yellow fever vaccination. TCRdb reprocessed the 5' RACE reads via MiXCR and lists one record per CDR3 protein. Among around 590,000 distinct CDR3 sequences listed, over 9% were seen once. Sequences were derived from PBMCs, sampled on the day of the yellow fever booster vaccination. The receptors were sampled from a man in his thirties or forties who received the YFV17D yellow fever vaccine.

This clonotype occurred a few times. The chain recombines TRBV5-4 with TRBJ2-6; D is uncertain. The germline CDR1 and CDR2 sequences are SGHNT and YYREEE (reference sequence). The V end lost 2 bases, the J end lost 0 bases, and 6 bases lay between the germline ends. CDR3 length: 15 residues. The CDR3 nucleotides are TGTGCCAGCAGCTTCGGAGACTCTGGGGCCAACGTCCTGACTTTC. The encoded protein is CASSFGDSGANVLTF.

Ten or more counts support this clonotype. The CDR3 region is CASSPPDSTDTQYF. The CDR3 region has the DNA TGTGCCAGCTCACCACCGGACAGCACAGATACGCAGTATTTT. The chain carries TRBV18 and TRBJ2-3; no reliable D call. This CDR3 contains 14 residues. Trimming removed 0 bases from V and 0 bases from J, with 4 bases in between. Germline assignment: CDR1 KGHSH and CDR2 LQKENI.

Ten or more counts support this clonotype. The V call is TRBV15, the J call TRBJ2-2; TRBD1 is a possible D gene (5 bases). Deletions cut 0 bases from V and 3 bases from J, with 8 bases between. Germline values: CDR1 LNHNV, CDR2 YYDKDF (reference sequence). This CDR3 has 15 amino acids. CDR3 nucleotides: TGTGCCACCAGCAGAGATTTAGGGGACACCGGGGAGCTGTTTTTT. This translates into CATSRDLGDTGELFF. Variable domain in full (rest from reference TRBV15 and TRBJ2-2): DAMVIQNPRYQVTQFGKPVTLSCSQTLNHNVMYWYQQKSSQAPKLLFHYYDKDFNNEADTPDNFQSRRPNTSFCFLDIRSPGLGDTAMYLCATSRDLGDTGELFFGEGSRLTVL.

This sequence joins TRBV27 and TRBJ2-1; D possibly corresponds to TRBD1 (5 bases). The CDR3 totals 11 residues. The V end was cut by 5 bases, the J end by 10 bases, with 9 bases between. The germline CDR1 and CDR2 sequences are MNHEY and SMNVEV (reference sequence). This CDR3 reads CASSLQGEQFF. The CDR3 bases are TGTGCCAGCAGTCTTCAGGGAGAGCAGTTCTTC.

In this sample, this clonotype turned up a few times. The chain couples TRBV6-2 or TRBV6-3 to TRBJ2-1, with a weak D call TRBD1 (6 bases). V was clipped by 5 bases and J by 5 bases, with 13 bases between them. Looked up from germline, CDR1 is MNHEY and CDR2 is SVGEGT. The CDR3 is 14 amino acids. This CDR3 is CASSTGKPNNEQFF. The CDR3 DNA reads TGTGCCAGCAGTACAGGGAAACCTAACAATGAGCAGTTCTTC.

The chain combines TRBV7-2 with TRBJ2-7; 8 bases map to TRBD1. The CDR3 is 15 residues long. V was pared by 5 bases and J by 3 bases, with 9 bases of the junction left unmatched. Germline assignment: CDR1 SGHTA and CDR2 FQGNSA. CDR3 DNA: TGTGCCAGCAGCCCCCGGACAGGGAAGGTCTACGAGCAGTACTTC. Its protein is CASSPRTGKVYEQYF.

This clonotype was detected only once. V and J are TRBV9 and TRBJ1-4, with TRBD1 matching 7 bases. V shed 3 bases, J shed 4 bases, and the junction held 6 bases outside the gene matches. CDR1 is SGDLS and CDR2 is YYNGEE in the germline V gene. This CDR3 has 15 amino acids. The CDR3 loop is CASSAEGTVNEKLFF. The CDR3 bases are TGTGCCAGCAGCGCTGAAGGGACAGTTAATGAAAAACTGTTTTTT.

J is TRBJ2-7 and V is TRBV7-9; the D is unclear. Germline V gene sequence: CDR1 SEHNR, CDR2 FQNEAQ (reference sequence). The V and J ends lost 5 bases and 4 bases respectively, with 9 bases between them. The CDR3 contains 12 residues. The CDR3 protein is CASSPRNYEQYF. CDR3 DNA sequence: TGTGCCAGCAGCCCGCGCAATTACGAGCAGTACTTC.

The CDR3 nucleotides read TGTGCCAGCAGCTTAGCCGCGACGGGGGAGCAGTTCTTC. Protein sequence: CASSLAATGEQFF. The chain uses TRBV7-2 and TRBJ2-1; maybe TRBD2 (5 bases). Trimming took 0 bases from V and 10 from J, leaving 10 bases between them. CDR1 and CDR2 (germline): SGHTA, FQGNSA. The length of the CDR3 is 13 residues.

This clonotype was observed a handful of times. The chain carries TRBV11-2 and TRBJ2-7; 9 positions agree with TRBD1. With V trimmed by 4 bases and J by 7 bases, 8 bases remained unmatched. Germline CDR1 and CDR2: SGHAT and FQNNGV. There are 14 residues in the CDR3. The CDR3 region is CASSSGTGMWEQYF. CDR3 in DNA: TGTGCCAGCAGCTCCGGGACAGGGATGTGGGAGCAGTACTTC. Full variable domain (rest looked up from reference TRBV11-2 and TRBJ2-7): EAGVAQSPRYKIIEKRQSVAFWCNPISGHATLYWYQQILGQGPKLLIQFQNNGVVDDSQLPKDRFSAERLKGVDSTLKIQPAKLEDSAVYLCASSSGTGMWEQYFGPGTRLTVT.

The V call is TRBV11-2, the J call TRBJ2-7, with D perhaps matching TRBD1 or TRBD2 (6 bases each). The CDR3 has 15 amino acids. V was clipped by 3 bases and J by 3 bases, with 15 bases between them. Germline V lookup: CDR1 SGHAT, CDR2 FQNNGV. CDR3 coding DNA: TGTGCCAGCAGCTTCGGTCGGGGGCGCATCTACGAGCAGTACTTC. Amino acid sequence: CASSFGRGRIYEQYF.

The chain carries TRBV15 and TRBJ2-5; possible D gene TRBD2, 5 bases. The V end lost 1 base, the J end lost 5 bases, and 17 bases lay between the germline ends. Germline V gene lookup returns CDR1 LNHNV and CDR2 YYDKDF (reference sequence). The CDR3 sequence is 16 residues long. This chain's CDR3 is CATSRGSRGGSETQYF. CDR3 bases: TGTGCCACCAGCAGAGGGAGTCGAGGCGGGTCGGAGACCCAGTACTTC.

Only a few counts were recorded for this clonotype. V usage is TRBV20-1 and J usage is TRBJ1-1; D might be TRBD1 (5 bases). The germline V gene encodes CDR1 DFQATT and CDR2 SNEGSKA (reference sequence). V lost 0 bases and J lost 4, with 15 bases in between. The CDR3 is 15 amino acids. The chain's CDR3 is CSARDPGGASTEAFF. CDR3 bases: TGCAGTGCTAGAGACCCGGGTGGGGCAAGCACTGAAGCTTTCTTT.

The CDR3 is CASSLILTASSYNEQFF. The CDR3 nucleotides read TGTGCCAGCAGCCTTATATTAACAGCGAGCTCCTACAATGAGCAGTTCTTC. V gene TRBV5-5 combines with J gene TRBJ2-1; the D is unclear. The CDR3 totals 17 residues. Germline V gives CDR1 SGHKS, CDR2 YYEKEE (reference sequence). V gave up 4 bases and J gave up 0 bases, with 17 bases separating them.

This clonotype was seen a few times. CDR3 sequence reads: CASSPTLGDGYTF. The CDR3, as DNA: TGTGCCAGCAGCCCTACTCTGGGGGATGGCTACACCTTC. This sequence joins TRBV6-6 and TRBJ1-2; possibly TRBD1 for D (5 bases). Between the trimmed V and J ends, which lost 6 bases and 6 bases, there was a span of 14 bases. Germline V lookup: CDR1 MNHNY, CDR2 SVGAGI (reference sequence). This CDR3 comprises 13 residues.